Listed below are T cell receptor beta chains from one sample, sequenced in a study of beta chain features in type 1 diabetes. The protocol was immunoSEQ multiplex PCR, while the TCRdb copy is restricted to in-frame clones and leaves out a portion. Here the sample spans roughly 290,000 clones, approximately 16% being singletons. The material sequenced was naive CD4+ T cells from blood. These receptors all stem from a man between 18 and 35 years old with type 1 diabetes. Each CDR3 is given with its conserved first and last residue. The D gene is left open where the match is weak. The listing skips clone size in some rows; elsewhere it reads once, few, many or a size class.

>TRBV10-3|TRBJ2-3|NA|few
TGTGCCATCAAATTGGAGGATACGCAGTATTTT
CAIKLEDTQYF
>TRBV28|TRBJ2-7|NA|NA
TGTGCCAGCAGTTTATCGTCGACAGGTTCGGGCCACGAGCAGTACTTC
CASSLSSTGSGHEQYF
>TRBV27|TRBJ2-7|NA|NA
TGTGCCAGCAGTTTACAGGGAAACTACGAGCAGTACTTC
CASSLQGNYEQYF
>TRBV11-2|TRBJ2-1|NA|few
TGTGCCAGCAGCTTTCACGACCGGGGAAGCTACAATGAGCAGTTCTTC
CASSFHDRGSYNEQFF
>TRBV4-2|TRBJ2-2|TRBD2|NA
TGTGCCAGCAGCCAAGAGTTAGCGGGCATCCCCGGGGAGCTGTTTTTT
CASSQELAGIPGELFF
>TRBV6-1|TRBJ2-5|TRBD2|NA
TGTGCCAGCAGTGAACTAGCGGGAGGGCAAGAGACCCAGTACTTC
CASSELAGGQETQYF
>TRBV19|TRBJ2-5|TRBD2|NA
TGTGCCAGTAAGGGACTAGAGCGGGGGCTCCAAGAGACCCAGTACTTC
CASKGLERGLQETQYF
>TRBV7-6|TRBJ2-7|TRBD1|few
TGTGCCAGCAGCTTAGTGCAGGGGGCGGCCTACGAGCAGTACTTC
CASSLVQGAAYEQYF
>TRBV5-4|TRBJ1-2|NA|few
TGTGCCAGCAGATCTGCAGGGGAAATAAATGGCTACACCTTC
CASRSAGEINGYTF
>TRBV5-1|TRBJ2-2|NA|few
TGCGCCAGCAGGGGCCCACAGATGCTGGCCGGGGAGCTGTTTTTT
CASRGPQMLAGELFF
>TRBV14|TRBJ1-1|NA|NA
TGTGCCAGCAGCCAAGCAGGGTTGTCAGCTTTCTTT
CASSQAGLSAFF
>TRBV19|TRBJ1-5|NA|NA
TGTGCCAGTAGCCCCGACAGGCATCAGCCCCAGCATTTT
CASSPDRHQPQHF
>TRBV2|TRBJ2-1|TRBD2|few
TGTGCCAGCAGTGATAGGCTAGCGGGAGGGAATGAGCAGTTCTTC
CASSDRLAGGNEQFF
>TRBV28|TRBJ2-2|NA|few
TGTGCCAGCAGTTTAGGACAGTCCACCGGGGAGCTGTTTTTT
CASSLGQSTGELFF
>TRBV9|TRBJ2-1|TRBD2|NA
TGTGCCAGCAGCGGCTGGGATAGCGGGCTCAATGAGCAGTTCTTC
CASSGWDSGLNEQFF
>TRBV5-1|TRBJ2-2|NA|few
TGCGCCAGCAGCTTAACAGAGAACACCGGGGAGCTGTTTTTT
CASSLTENTGELFF
>TRBV5-6|TRBJ2-1|TRBD1|NA
TGTGCCAGCAGCCGGACAGGGGGCACCCACAATGAGCAGTTCTTC
CASSRTGGTHNEQFF
>TRBV14|TRBJ2-7|NA|few
TGTGCCAGCAGCCAAGATCTGGGAGCTTACGAGCAGTACTTC
CASSQDLGAYEQYF
>TRBV4-1|TRBJ1-1|TRBD1|few
TGCGCCAGCAGGGGACAGGGGGCATGGGGTACTGAAGCTTTCTTT
CASRGQGAWGTEAFF
>TRBV5-4|TRBJ2-1|TRBD1|NA
TGTGCCAGCAGCTCCAGGGGGTCCTCATACAATGAGCAGTTCTTC
CASSSRGSSYNEQFF
>TRBV27|TRBJ1-2|TRBD1|few
TGTGCCAGCAGGCGGACAGGGCCCCACTATGGCTACACCTTC
CASRRTGPHYGYTF
>TRBV11-2|TRBJ2-7|NA|NA
TGTGCCAGCAGTCGGGACTTACATACATCCTACGAGCAGTACTTC
CASSRDLHTSYEQYF
>TRBV7-2|TRBJ2-2|NA|few
TGTGCCAGCAGCTTAGCGCGGGTCGGGGAGCTGTTTTTT
CASSLARVGELFF
>TRBV30|TRBJ1-2|NA|NA
TGTGCCTGGTCCTCCGCAGGTAGCTATGGCTACACCTTC
CAWSSAGSYGYTF
>TRBV30|TRBJ2-3|NA|NA
TGTGCCTGGCGGTCACGGACAAACACAGATACGCAGTATTTT
CAWRSRTNTDTQYF
>TRBV7-8|TRBJ2-3|NA|few
TGTGCCAGCAGCAGCAGGGCGAATACGCAGTATTTT
CASSSRANTQYF
>TRBV7-2|TRBJ2-5|NA|few
TGTGCCAGCAGCTTCAGGGGAGCCGGAGAGACCCAGTACTTC
CASSFRGAGETQYF
>TRBV10-3|TRBJ1-2|NA|NA
TGTGCCATCAGTGAGCGCGGGGTGCGGCATTATGGCTACACCTTC
CAISERGVRHYGYTF
>TRBV30|TRBJ2-7|NA|NA
TGTGCCTGGAGTACAACGGAGGAGCAGTACTTC
CAWSTTEEQYF
>TRBV7-2|TRBJ1-5|NA|few
TGTGCCAGCAGCACCCGACAGTATCAGCCCCAGCATTTT
CASSTRQYQPQHF
>TRBV7-9|TRBJ1-2|NA|few
TGTGCCAGCAGCTCGACGGTAGCCTATGGCTACACCTTC
CASSSTVAYGYTF
>TRBV18|TRBJ2-1|NA|NA
TGTGCCAGCTCACCACCGGGGGGCAATGAGCAGTTCTTC
CASSPPGGNEQFF
>TRBV5-6|TRBJ2-7|NA|few
TGTGCCAGCAGCTTACGGCGGAGCTCCTACGAGCAGTACTTC
CASSLRRSSYEQYF
>TRBV4-2|TRBJ1-2|TRBD1|few
TGTGCCAGCAGCCAAGAGACCTTGGGGACAGGGACTAACTATGGCTACACCTTC
CASSQETLGTGTNYGYTF
>TRBV18|TRBJ1-5|TRBD1|NA
TGTGCCAGCTCATCCGGGACAGGGGGGACCCAGCCCCAGCATTTT
CASSSGTGGTQPQHF
>TRBV11-2|TRBJ2-3|TRBD1|NA
TGTGCCAGCAGCTTTCGGGCAGGGGGTGACGCAGATACGCAGTATTTT
CASSFRAGGDADTQYF
>TRBV29-1|TRBJ2-7|NA|few
TGCAGCGTTGAAGGGCGACAGTACGAGCAGTACTTC
CSVEGRQYEQYF